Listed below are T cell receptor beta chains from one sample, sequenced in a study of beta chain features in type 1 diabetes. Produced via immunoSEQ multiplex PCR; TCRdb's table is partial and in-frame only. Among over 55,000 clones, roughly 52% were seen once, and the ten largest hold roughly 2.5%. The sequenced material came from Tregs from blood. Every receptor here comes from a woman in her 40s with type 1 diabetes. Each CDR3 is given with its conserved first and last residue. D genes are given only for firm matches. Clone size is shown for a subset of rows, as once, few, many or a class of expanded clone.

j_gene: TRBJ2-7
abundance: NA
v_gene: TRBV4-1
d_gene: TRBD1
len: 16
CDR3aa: CASSQETGFSTGEQYF
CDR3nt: TGCGCCAGCAGCCAAGAGACAGGGTTCTCGACGGGTGAGCAGTACTTC

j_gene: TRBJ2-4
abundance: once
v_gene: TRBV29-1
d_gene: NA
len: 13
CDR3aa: CSVAPLAKNIQYF
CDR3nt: TGCAGCGTTGCCCCTCTTGCCAAAAACATTCAGTACTTC

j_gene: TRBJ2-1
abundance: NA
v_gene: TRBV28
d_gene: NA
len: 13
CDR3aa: CASSLSPRREQFF
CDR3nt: TGTGCCAGCAGTTTATCCCCCCGCAGGGAGCAGTTCTTC

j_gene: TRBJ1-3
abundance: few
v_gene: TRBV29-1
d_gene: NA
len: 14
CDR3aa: CSAIFSPGGNTIYF
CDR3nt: TGCAGCGCCATCTTCTCCCCAGGTGGAAACACCATATATTTT

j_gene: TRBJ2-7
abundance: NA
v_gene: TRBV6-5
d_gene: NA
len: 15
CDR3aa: CASSYAAGYSYEQYF
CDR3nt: TGTGCCAGCAGTTACGCCGCAGGATACTCCTACGAGCAGTACTTC

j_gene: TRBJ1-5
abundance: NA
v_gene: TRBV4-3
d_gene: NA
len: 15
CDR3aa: CASSQDGVNNQPQHF
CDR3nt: TGCGCCAGCAGCCAAGATGGAGTGAACAATCAGCCCCAGCATTTT

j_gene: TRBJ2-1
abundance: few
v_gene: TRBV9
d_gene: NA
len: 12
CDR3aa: CASSFADNEQFF
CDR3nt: TGTGCCAGCAGCTTCGCGGACAATGAGCAGTTCTTC

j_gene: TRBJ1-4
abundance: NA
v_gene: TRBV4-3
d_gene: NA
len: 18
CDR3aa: CASSQDIIRTGNNEKLFF
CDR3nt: TGCGCCAGCAGCCAAGATATCATTCGCACGGGGAATAACGAAAAACTGTTTTTT

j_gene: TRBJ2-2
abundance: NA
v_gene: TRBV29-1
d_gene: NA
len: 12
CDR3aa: CSVGRNTGELFF
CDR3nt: TGCAGCGTTGGGAGGAACACCGGGGAGCTGTTTTTT

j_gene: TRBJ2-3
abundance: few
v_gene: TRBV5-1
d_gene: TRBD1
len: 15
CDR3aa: CASSSRDRFTDTQYF
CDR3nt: TGCGCCAGCAGCTCGAGGGACAGGTTCACAGATACGCAGTATTTT

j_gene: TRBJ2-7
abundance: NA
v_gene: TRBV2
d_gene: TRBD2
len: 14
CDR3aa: CASSRSGGGREQYF
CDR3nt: TGTGCCAGCAGCAGGTCCGGGGGGGGCCGGGAGCAGTACTTC

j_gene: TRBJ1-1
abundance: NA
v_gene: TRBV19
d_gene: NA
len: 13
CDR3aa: CASSIDRDTEAFF
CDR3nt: TGTGCCAGTAGTATAGATCGGGACACTGAAGCTTTCTTT

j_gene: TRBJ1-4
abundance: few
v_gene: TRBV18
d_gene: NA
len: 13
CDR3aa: CASSPGGTEKLFF
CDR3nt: TGTGCCAGCTCACCCGGCGGGACTGAAAAACTGTTTTTT

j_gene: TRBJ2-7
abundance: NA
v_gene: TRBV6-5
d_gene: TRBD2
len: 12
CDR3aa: CASSAGGGEQYF
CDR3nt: TGTGCCAGCAGCGCCGGGGGGGGCGAGCAGTACTTC

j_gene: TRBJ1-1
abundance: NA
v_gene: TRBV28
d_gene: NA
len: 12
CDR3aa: CASSRRTSEAFF
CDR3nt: TGTGCCAGCAGCCGCCGGACATCTGAAGCTTTCTTT

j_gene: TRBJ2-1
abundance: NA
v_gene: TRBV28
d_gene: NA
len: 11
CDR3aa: CASSFLNEQFF
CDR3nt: TGTGCCAGCAGTTTTCTCAATGAGCAGTTCTTC

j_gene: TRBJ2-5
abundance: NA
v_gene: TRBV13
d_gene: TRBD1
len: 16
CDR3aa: CASSLRGTGGSETQYF
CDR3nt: TGTGCCAGCAGCTTAAGGGGGACAGGGGGCTCTGAGACCCAGTACTTC